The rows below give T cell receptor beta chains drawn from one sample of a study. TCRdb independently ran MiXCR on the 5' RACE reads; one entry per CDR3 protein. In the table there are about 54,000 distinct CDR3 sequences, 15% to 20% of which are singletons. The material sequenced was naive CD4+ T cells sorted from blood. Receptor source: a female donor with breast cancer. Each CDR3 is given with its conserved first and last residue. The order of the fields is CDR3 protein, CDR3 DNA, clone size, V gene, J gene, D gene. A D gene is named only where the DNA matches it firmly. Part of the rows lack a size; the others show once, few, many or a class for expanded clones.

cdr3_aa: CASSLEGNTIYF
cdr3_nt: TGCGCCAGCAGCTTGGAAGGAAACACCATATATTTT
clone_size: few
v_call: TRBV5-1
j_call: TRBJ1-3
d_call: .

cdr3_aa: CASSPGLAGKNEQFF
cdr3_nt: TGCGCCAGCAGCCCTGGACTAGCGGGAAAAAATGAGCAGTTCTTC
clone_size: many
v_call: TRBV5-1
j_call: TRBJ2-1
d_call: TRBD2

cdr3_aa: CATSSPGIHYNEQFF
cdr3_nt: TGTGCCACCAGCAGCCCCGGGATCCACTACAATGAGCAGTTCTTC
clone_size: few
v_call: TRBV15
j_call: TRBJ2-1
d_call: .

cdr3_aa: CSVEDRAANEQFF
cdr3_nt: TGCAGCGTTGAAGATCGAGCAGCTAATGAGCAGTTCTTC
clone_size: few
v_call: TRBV29-1
j_call: TRBJ2-1
d_call: .

cdr3_aa: CASSRSGSTLNEQFF
cdr3_nt: TGTGCCAGCAGCCGAAGCGGGTCAACCCTTAATGAGCAGTTCTTC
clone_size: .
v_call: TRBV7-6
j_call: TRBJ2-1
d_call: .

cdr3_aa: CASQGPDQPQHF
cdr3_nt: TGTGCCAGCCAGGGCCCAGATCAGCCCCAGCATTTT
clone_size: few
v_call: TRBV28
j_call: TRBJ1-5
d_call: .

cdr3_aa: CACSPGQGHSPLHF
cdr3_nt: TGTGCCTGCTCACCGGGACAGGGCCATTCACCCCTCCACTTT
clone_size: .
v_call: TRBV18
j_call: TRBJ1-6
d_call: TRBD1

cdr3_aa: CASSLAPPGYSDSPLHF
cdr3_nt: TGTGCCAGCAGCTTAGCGCCCCCAGGGTACTCCGATTCACCCCTCCACTTT
clone_size: .
v_call: TRBV7-2
j_call: TRBJ1-6
d_call: .

cdr3_aa: CASSQEVTRTDTQYF
cdr3_nt: TGCGCCAGCAGCCAAGAGGTTACCCGCACAGATACGCAGTATTTT
clone_size: many
v_call: TRBV4-1
j_call: TRBJ2-3
d_call: .

cdr3_aa: CSATGPGELFF
cdr3_nt: TGCAGCGCGACAGGGCCCGGGGAGCTGTTTTTT
clone_size: medium-sized
v_call: TRBV29-1
j_call: TRBJ2-2
d_call: TRBD1

cdr3_aa: CATSDLAGNYNEQFF
cdr3_nt: TGTGCCACCAGTGACCTAGCGGGGAACTACAATGAGCAGTTCTTC
clone_size: .
v_call: TRBV24-1
j_call: TRBJ2-1
d_call: TRBD2

cdr3_aa: CASMVAIRTDTQYF
cdr3_nt: TGCGCCAGCATGGTGGCGATCCGCACAGATACGCAGTATTTT
clone_size: many
v_call: TRBV5-1
j_call: TRBJ2-3
d_call: .

cdr3_aa: CASSPGIYEQYF
cdr3_nt: TGTGCCAGCAGCCCAGGCATCTACGAGCAGTACTTC
clone_size: .
v_call: TRBV2
j_call: TRBJ2-7
d_call: .

cdr3_aa: CASSLSWEGIQPQHF
cdr3_nt: TGTGCCAGCAGCTTGTCGTGGGAAGGGATTCAGCCCCAGCATTTT
clone_size: many
v_call: TRBV5-5
j_call: TRBJ1-5
d_call: .

cdr3_aa: CASSTVRGYEQFF
cdr3_nt: TGCGCCAGCAGTACCGTCCGAGGGTATGAGCAGTTCTTC
clone_size: many
v_call: TRBV5-1
j_call: TRBJ2-1
d_call: .

cdr3_aa: CASSPARAFSTDTQYF
cdr3_nt: TGTGCCAGCTCACCGGCTCGAGCGTTTAGCACAGATACGCAGTATTTT
clone_size: few
v_call: TRBV18
j_call: TRBJ2-3
d_call: .

cdr3_aa: CASSETGPDEQYF
cdr3_nt: TGCGCCAGCAGTGAAACAGGCCCTGACGAGCAGTACTTC
clone_size: few
v_call: TRBV10-2
j_call: TRBJ2-7
d_call: .

cdr3_aa: CASSPKDRLGPSTDTQYF
cdr3_nt: TGTGCCAGCTCACCAAAGGACAGGTTGGGTCCTAGCACAGATACGCAGTATTTT
clone_size: few
v_call: TRBV18
j_call: TRBJ2-3
d_call: TRBD1

cdr3_aa: CASSPRPGDQPQHF
cdr3_nt: TGCGCCAGCAGCCCCCGACCGGGGGATCAGCCCCAGCATTTT
clone_size: many
v_call: TRBV5-1
j_call: TRBJ1-5
d_call: .

cdr3_aa: CASSHRTGGVNSPLHF
cdr3_nt: TGTGCCAGCAGCCACAGGACAGGGGGCGTTAATTCACCCCTCCACTTT
clone_size: few
v_call: TRBV7-8
j_call: TRBJ1-6
d_call: TRBD1

cdr3_aa: CASGKDGQNYGYTF
cdr3_nt: TGCGCCAGCGGAAAAGATGGACAGAACTATGGCTACACCTTC
clone_size: .
v_call: TRBV5-1
j_call: TRBJ1-2
d_call: .

cdr3_aa: CASSPVAGDTETQYF
cdr3_nt: TGTGCCAGCAGCCCGGTAGCGGGAGACACGGAGACCCAGTACTTC
clone_size: .
v_call: TRBV4-2
j_call: TRBJ2-5
d_call: TRBD2